This TCR beta chain came from a study of PD-1 blockade in classical Hodgkin lymphoma. This CDR3 region has 17 residues. CDR1 is MRHNA, CDR2 SNTAGT, per germline. V shed 0 bases and J 7 bases; nucleotides not matched to a gene: 10. Study-wide results and caveats: At baseline, newly diagnosed patients reportedly showed less TCR diversity than healthy donors. Although disease activity or prior therapy may be involved, causes of the repertoire differences remain undefined.

TCRdb's table, derived via immunoSEQ multiplex PCR, lists solely in-frame clones and lacks some. The table shows 20,000 to 25,000 clones, with 90% to 95% occurring only once. Worth noting for this clone: As yet, its antigen is unknown.

Documented time point: newly diagnosed, previously untreated cHL patient sample. The TCR originated in a human donor with classical Hodgkin lymphoma. V and J are TRBV6-4 and TRBJ2-1, with 9 positions matching TRBD2. Sequencing was done on a sample of peripheral blood mononuclear cells (PBMCs). Here the CDR3 reads CASSDSAGGDPVNEQFF. The CDR3 nucleotides read TGTGCCAGCAGTGACTCTGCGGGGGGGGACCCCGTGAATGAGCAGTTCTTC.